Listed here are 13 T cell receptor beta chains from one sample, sequenced in a study of shared clonotypes between healthy human individuals (dated by TCRdb to the early 2020s). The protocol used for the library was the immunoSEQ multiplex PCR assay. TCRdb took over this immuneACCESS table, retaining in-frame rearrangements with V and J assigned. Such tables are incomplete; in checked studies, under half of the missing clones stem from an unresolved V gene, and the remainder is unexplained. The sample profile shows about 1.1 million clones; roughly 80% of them were found once. The top ten constitute about 0.89% of the sample. The source material was memory CD4+ T cells from PBMCs. According to the study, the label for this sample's cell subset or site signals: CD45RA-negative fraction. The receptors stem from a young man in good health. Some clones in this sample may be carry-over from other donors' samples.

This clone appeared once. The CDR3 nucleotides are TGTGCCAGCAGTGGGAGGGCAGGCGATATCCAAGAGACCCAGTACTTC. This translates into CASSGRAGDIQETQYF. The chain recombines TRBV6-9 with TRBJ2-5, with 7 bases matching TRBD2. The CDR3 has 16 residues. Germline CDR1 is MNHGY and CDR2 is SVAAGI. J lost 1 base, V lost 5 bases, and 10 bases had no gene match.

The sample holds one count of this clone. The rearrangement links TRBV23-1 to TRBJ2-7; D is possibly TRBD1 (6 bases). TRBV23-1 carries the ORF label, with uncertain function. Trimming took 8 bases from V and 2 from J, leaving 16 bases between them. The CDR3 totals 14 residues. CDR3 DNA sequence: TGCGCCAGCGGTCTTCCGAACAGGGCCTACGAGCAGTACTTC. This translates into CASGLPNRAYEQYF.

The chain couples TRBV7-3 to TRBJ2-1; TRBD1 agrees at 8 bases. From germline, CDR1 is SGHTA and CDR2 FQGTGA. This CDR3 comprises 14 residues. The V and J ends lost 3 bases and 5 bases, in that order; junction bases with no gene match: 3. CDR3 sequence: CASSLGQENNEQFF. CDR3 DNA sequence: TGTGCCAGCAGCTTGGGACAGGAAAACAATGAGCAGTTCTTC. The full variable domain, its missing parts supplied by reference TRBV7-3 and TRBJ2-1, is GAGVSQTPSNKVTEKGKYVELRCDPISGHTALYWYRQSLGQGPEFLIYFQGTGAADDSGLPNDRFFAVRPEGSVSTLKIQRTERGDSAVYLCASSLGQENNEQFFGPGTRLTVL.

Only one count was recorded for this clone. The rearrangement uses TRBV2 and TRBJ2-5, with TRBD1 as a possible D gene (5 bases). Trimming left V 3 bases short and J 3 bases short, with 8 bases between. Germline CDR1 and CDR2: SNHLY and FYNNEI. CDR3 length equals 13 residues. The CDR3 nucleotides read TGTGCCAGCAGTGAGACAGCGAAAGAGACCCAGTACTTC. This translates into CASSETAKETQYF. Full variable domain (remainder filled in from reference TRBV2 and TRBJ2-5): EPEVTQTPSHQVTQMGQEVILRCVPISNHLYFYWYRQILGQKVEFLVSFYNNEISEKSEIFDDQFSVERPDGSNFTLKIRSTKLEDSAMYFCASSETAKETQYFGPGTRLLVL.

This chain links TRBV7-6 with TRBJ2-3; the match to TRBD1 covers 7 bases. The CDR3 is 15 residues long. The junction had 11 bases not matched to a gene; V was cut back by 5 bases and J by 6 bases. From germline, CDR1 is SGHVS and CDR2 FNYEAQ. The CDR3 DNA reads as TGTGCCAGCAGCCCCCGGGGTCAGGGGGTGGATACGCAGTATTTT. Encoded protein: CASSPRGQGVDTQYF.

The V gene is TRBV29-1, the J gene TRBJ1-1; D call uncertain. The germline gives CDR1 SQVTM, CDR2 ANQGSEA. V was trimmed by 1 base and J by 0 bases, leaving 6 bases between them. There are 13 residues in the CDR3. CDR3 residues: CSVEVAVNTEAFF. The CDR3 nucleotides are TGCAGCGTTGAAGTCGCCGTGAACACTGAAGCTTTCTTT.

The chain is built from TRBV2 and TRBJ2-5; TRBD2 matches 8 bases. CDR3 length equals 15 residues. The germline gives CDR1 SNHLY, CDR2 FYNNEI. J lost 4 bases, V lost 4 bases, and 8 bases had no gene match. The CDR3 region is CASSASSGSGETQYF. CDR3 nucleotide sequence: TGTGCCAGCAGTGCTTCCAGCGGGAGTGGAGAGACCCAGTACTTC.

The V call is TRBV4-1, the J call TRBJ1-4; a weak D match, TRBD1 (5 bases). V was shortened by 4 bases and J by 8 bases, with 20 bases between the two germline ends. Germline CDR1 is MGHRA and CDR2 is YSYEKL. This CDR3 has 16 residues. CDR3 amino acids: CASSRDTRGVNEKLFF. CDR3 nucleotides: TGCGCCAGCAGCCGCGACACGAGGGGTGTGAACGAAAAACTGTTTTTT.

V usage is TRBV15 and J usage is TRBJ2-3; D is possibly TRBD1 (5 bases). This CDR3 is 14 amino acids long. Trimming shortened V by 9 bases and J by 0 bases, and 13 bases separated the two germline ends. Looked up from germline, CDR1 is LNHNV and CDR2 is YYDKDF (reference sequence). The CDR3 sequence is CATNQGGSTDTQYF. The CDR3 DNA reads as TGTGCCACGAACCAGGGCGGAAGCACAGATACGCAGTATTTT.

This clone was picked up a small number of times. The chain is built from TRBV15 and TRBJ2-7; TRBD2 matches 7 bases. CDR1 and CDR2 from the germline V gene are LNHNV and YYDKDF (reference sequence). This CDR3 spans 13 amino acids. V lost 3 bases to trimming and J lost 4 bases; unmatched junction nucleotides: 3. The CDR3 DNA follows: TGTGCCACCAGCAGGAGGCGGGAGTACGAGCAGTACTTC. Protein product: CATSRRREYEQYF.

This clone was detected once. The chain links TRBV30 to TRBJ2-7; 11 positions match TRBD2. The CDR3 has 15 amino acids. Losses at the gene ends were 5 bases for V and 2 bases for J; bases not matched to a gene: 8. Germline V gene data show CDR1 as GTSNPN and CDR2 as SVGIG (reference sequence). The CDR3 loop reads CAWGAGTSGTYEQYF. The DNA of the CDR3 is TGTGCCTGGGGGGCCGGGACTAGCGGTACCTACGAGCAGTACTTC.

This clone was seen only a few times. The rearrangement joins TRBV28 to TRBJ1-1, with D unresolved. The germline V and J ends were trimmed by 0 bases and 1 base, with 3 bases remaining between them. Germline V gives CDR1 MDHEN, CDR2 SYDVKM. There are 13 residues in the CDR3. The CDR3 nucleotides are TGTGCCAGCAGTTTATGGGAGAACACTGAAGCTTTCTTT. Translated, it gives CASSLWENTEAFF.

The chain links TRBV27 to TRBJ1-1; D call uncertain. Germline V gives CDR1 MNHEY, CDR2 SMNVEV (reference sequence). The CDR3 is 14 residues long. V was shortened by 3 bases and J by 0 bases, with 8 bases between the two germline ends. Here the CDR3 reads CASSLGGLNTEAFF. The CDR3 DNA reads as TGTGCCAGCAGTTTGGGCGGACTGAACACTGAAGCTTTCTTT.